This T cell receptor (beta chain) was observed in a study of T cells in Graves' hyperthyroidism and ophthalmopathy. Remarks on this clonotype: Compared with germline, one end of the junction differs, possibly owing to a read error.

RNA transcripts yielded amplified TCR beta CDR3 regions. The primer set for the first-round RT-PCR of the TCR CDR3 was HTBI. MiXCR, applied by TCRdb to the multiplex PCR reads, yields one record per CDR3 protein. The sample lists a few hundred thousand distinct CDR3 sequences, roughly 50% occurring once. Stable hyperthyroidism: no ophthalmopathy progression over 18 months of follow-up. What was sequenced was peripheral blood or thyroid tissue (not recorded which). The receptor comes from a woman aged 18-35 years with Graves' hyperthyroidism.

CDR3 amino acids: CASSEGARAETGNTTYF. The CDR3 coding sequence is TGTGCCAGCAGCGAGGGAGCGAGGGCCGAGACAGGAAACACCACATATTTT. The chain joins TRBV9 to TRBJ1-3; possibly TRBD1 for D (6 bases). CDR1 SGDLS and CDR2 YYNGEE come from the germline V gene. The CDR3 is 17 residues long.